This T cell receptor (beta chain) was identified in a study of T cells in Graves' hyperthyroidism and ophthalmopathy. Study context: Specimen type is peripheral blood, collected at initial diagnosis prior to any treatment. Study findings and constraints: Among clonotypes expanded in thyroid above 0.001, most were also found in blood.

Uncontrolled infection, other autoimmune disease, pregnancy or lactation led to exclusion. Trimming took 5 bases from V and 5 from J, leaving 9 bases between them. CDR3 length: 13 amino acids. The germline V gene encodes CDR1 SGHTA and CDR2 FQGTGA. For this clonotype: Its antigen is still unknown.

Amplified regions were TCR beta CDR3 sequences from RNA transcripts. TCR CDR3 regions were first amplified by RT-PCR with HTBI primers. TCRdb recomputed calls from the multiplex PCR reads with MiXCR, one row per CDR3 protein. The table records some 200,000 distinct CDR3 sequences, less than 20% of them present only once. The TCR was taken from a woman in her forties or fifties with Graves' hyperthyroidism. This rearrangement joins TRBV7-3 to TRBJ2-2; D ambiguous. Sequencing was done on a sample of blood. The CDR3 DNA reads TGTGCCAGCAGCCCCAGAGTAACCGGGGAGCTGTTTTTT. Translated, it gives CASSPRVTGELFF.